The clone carrying this T cell receptor beta chain has a count of ten or more. Its target is unknown. Constant-segment primers served in 5'RACE that generated TCR alpha and TCR beta cDNA libraries bearing sample barcodes and UMIs. From the 5' RACE reads, TCRdb called clonotypes with MiXCR, one entry per CDR3 protein. The table records 500,000 to 600,000 distinct CDR3 sequences, 15% to 20% of them present only once. This sample was taken from a study of T-cell memory formation after mild COVID-19. Points from the study as a whole: Clones that contracted clustered mainly in CM and EM if CD4+ and in EMRA if CD8+. CD4/CD8 balance held among clones contracting day 15 to 85, and later expanders leaned CD4+.

CDR3 length: 13 amino acids. Germline assignment: CDR1 SGHRS and CDR2 YFSETQ. Trimming pared 5 bases from V and 1 base from J, leaving 7 bases between. Input material: PBMCs or a T cell subset sorted from them (not recorded which). The gene calls are TRBV5-1 and TRBJ2-1; D is unresolved. The clonotype originates from an adult woman who had mild COVID-19 (a few samples of this study predate the infection). Cell type and time point are not known. The CDR3, as DNA: TGCGCCAGCAGAGAAGGGTCCTACAATGAGCAGTTCTTC. It codes for CASREGSYNEQFF. The whole variable domain, filled in from reference TRBV5-1 and TRBJ2-1, reads KAGVTQTPRYLIKTRGQQVTLSCSPISGHRSVSWYQQTPGQGLQFLFEYFSETQRNKGNFPGRFSGRQFSNSRSEMNVSTLELGDSALYLCASREGSYNEQFFGPGTRLTVL.